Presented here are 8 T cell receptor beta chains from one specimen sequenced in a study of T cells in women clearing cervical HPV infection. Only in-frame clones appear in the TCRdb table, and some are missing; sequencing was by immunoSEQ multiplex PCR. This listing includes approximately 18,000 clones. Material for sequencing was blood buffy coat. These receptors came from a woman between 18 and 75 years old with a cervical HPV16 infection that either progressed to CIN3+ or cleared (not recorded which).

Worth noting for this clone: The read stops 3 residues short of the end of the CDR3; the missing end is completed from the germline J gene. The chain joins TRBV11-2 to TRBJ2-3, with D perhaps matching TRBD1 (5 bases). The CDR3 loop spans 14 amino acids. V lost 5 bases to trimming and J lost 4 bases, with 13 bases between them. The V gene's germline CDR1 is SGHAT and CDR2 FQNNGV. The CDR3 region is CASSLGQGADTQYF. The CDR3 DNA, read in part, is TGTGCCAGCAGCCTTGGTCAGGGCGCAGATACG.

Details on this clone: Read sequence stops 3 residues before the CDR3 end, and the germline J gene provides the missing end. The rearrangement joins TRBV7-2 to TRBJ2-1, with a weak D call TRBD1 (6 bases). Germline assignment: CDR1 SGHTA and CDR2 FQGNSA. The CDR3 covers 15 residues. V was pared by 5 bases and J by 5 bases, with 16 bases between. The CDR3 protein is CASSRIYRDNNEQFF. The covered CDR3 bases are TGTGCCAGCAGCCGGATATACAGGGATAACAATGAG.

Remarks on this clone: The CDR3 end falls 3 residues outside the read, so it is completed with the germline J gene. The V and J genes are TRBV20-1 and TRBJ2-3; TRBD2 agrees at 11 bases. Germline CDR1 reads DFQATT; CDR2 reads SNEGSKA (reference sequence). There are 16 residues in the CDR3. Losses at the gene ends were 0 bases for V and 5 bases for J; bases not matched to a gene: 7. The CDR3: CSARDASGGFIDTQYF. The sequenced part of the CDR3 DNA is TGCAGTGCTAGAGATGCTAGCGGGGGGTTTATAGATACG.

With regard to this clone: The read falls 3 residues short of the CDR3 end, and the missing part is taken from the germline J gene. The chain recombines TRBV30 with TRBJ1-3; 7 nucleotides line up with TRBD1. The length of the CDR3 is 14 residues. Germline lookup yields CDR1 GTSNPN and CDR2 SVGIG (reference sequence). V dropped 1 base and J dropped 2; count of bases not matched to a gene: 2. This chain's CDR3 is CAWSAGTAGNTIYF. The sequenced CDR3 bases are TGTGCCTGGAGTGCTGGGACAGCTGGAAACACC.

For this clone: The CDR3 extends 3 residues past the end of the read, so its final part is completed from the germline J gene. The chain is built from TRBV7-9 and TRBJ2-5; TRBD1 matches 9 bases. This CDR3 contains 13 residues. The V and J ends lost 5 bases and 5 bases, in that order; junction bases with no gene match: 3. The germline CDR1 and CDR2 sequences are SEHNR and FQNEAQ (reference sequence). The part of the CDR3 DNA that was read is TGTGCCAGCAGCCTACAGGGGGCTGAGACC. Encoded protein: CASSLQGAET. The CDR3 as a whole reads CASSLQGAETQYF.

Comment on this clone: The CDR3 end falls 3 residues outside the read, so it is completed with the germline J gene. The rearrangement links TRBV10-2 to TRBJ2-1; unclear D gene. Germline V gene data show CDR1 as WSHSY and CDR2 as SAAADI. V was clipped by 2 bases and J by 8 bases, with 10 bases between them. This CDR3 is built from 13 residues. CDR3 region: CASSERSRDEQFF. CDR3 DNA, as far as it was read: TGCGCCAGCAGTGAGAGGAGTAGGGATGAG.

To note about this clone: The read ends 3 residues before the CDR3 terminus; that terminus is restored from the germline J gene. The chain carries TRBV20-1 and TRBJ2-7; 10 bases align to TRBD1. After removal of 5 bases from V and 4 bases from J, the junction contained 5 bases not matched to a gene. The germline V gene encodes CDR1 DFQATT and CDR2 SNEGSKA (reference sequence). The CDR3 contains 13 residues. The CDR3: CSAAGQGNYEQYF. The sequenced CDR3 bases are TGCAGTGCTGCGGGACAGGGGAATTACGAG.

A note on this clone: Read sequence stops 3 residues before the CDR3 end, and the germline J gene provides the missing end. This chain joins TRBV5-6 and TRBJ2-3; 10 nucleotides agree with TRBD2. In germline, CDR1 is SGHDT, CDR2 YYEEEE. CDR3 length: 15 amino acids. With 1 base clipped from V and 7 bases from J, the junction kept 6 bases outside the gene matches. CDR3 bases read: TGTGCCAGCAGCTTGAGTAGCGGGGGGACGAATACG. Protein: CASSLSSGGTNT. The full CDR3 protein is CASSLSSGGTNTQYF.